This T cell receptor (beta chain) was captured in a study of cytomegalovirus exposure and HLA in healthy donors (dated by TCRdb to about 2017). In the study overall: According to an earlier analysis of several hundred of the donors, some 170 million T cells yielded roughly 110 million unique TCR beta sequences and approximately 300 Gb of sequence data. A separate validation cohort of roughly 120 different subjects was used in addition to the roughly 670-subject first cohort. In the later analysis, no new phenotypic data were used to find candidate immune exposures; instead, reliance was placed on TCR beta sequences and their occurrence across donors. An early release covering roughly 640 HLA-typed donors comprised approximately 300 gigabases of sequencing data and roughly 85 million unique TCR sequences. Using immunosequencing, the study profiled T cell repertoires from some 670 subjects and related those repertoires to cytomegalovirus serostatus. Alongside the repertoire data, information on donor age, sex, ethnicity and CMV serostatus was compiled. In an earlier analysis of over 550 of the donors, high-throughput TCR beta sequencing was used to judge whether each TCR beta V gene segment behaved as functional or pseudogenic. Roughly five DR-DQ haplotypes were treated as single units for association and clustering because of strong linkage in the cohort. The aim of the study was to test whether cataloging public T cell receptors could identify signatures of past pathogen exposure. In a later analysis, previously published TCR beta repertoires from 600 to 850 donors were re-analyzed and high-resolution HLA genotyping was added so that TCR occurrence patterns could be studied. To predict cytomegalovirus infection status, the study combined high-throughput TCR immunosequencing, statistical association of individual TCRs with disease status, and machine learning. The genetic ancestry cluster associated with self-reported Caucasian donors included 65% to 90% of the approximately 400 genotyped donors. HLA typing covered class I and class II loci at four-digit resolution. All discovery cohort repertoires had been generated on a single sequencing platform. The number of typed donors differed by locus: roughly 620-630 for A, B, C, DRB1 and DQB1; 522 for DQA1; 606 for DPA1; and roughly 450 for DPB1. Genome-wide SNP genotypes for about three fifths of the 666 donors were used in a later genetic analysis, which treated that subset as a discovery cohort. Among 300 to 450 genotyped donors of the cohort, an average of 235,054 unique TCR beta nucleotide sequences were sequenced per donor, around a sixth of them non-productive.

Comments on this clone: Which antigen it targets is not known. It has no much larger one-base neighbor in the sample; base qualities were not kept.

The cohort comprised around 700 healthy bone marrow donors. At the time of sampling, every cohort member was nominally healthy, though immune exposures that went unrecorded were likely present. The donor tested CMV seronegative, placing the donor among the 352 seronegative members of the cohort. Every donor gave a peripheral blood sample, and the peripheral blood mononuclear cells from that sample were used for TCR beta sequencing. Genomic DNA was extracted from the blood cell samples with the Qiagen DNeasy Blood Extraction Kit. The method behind the library was the immunoSEQ multiplex PCR assay. For the multiplex PCR, a mixture combining 60 forward primers for TCR Vbeta segments and 13 reverse primers for TCR Jbeta segments was used. The CDR3 region of rearranged TCR beta genes was amplified from genomic DNA with a multiplex PCR assay. Amplified TCR beta libraries were sequenced as 87-base-pair reads on the Illumina HiSeq System. The paper's processing steps were these. A later analysis counted about 80 million unique TCR beta chains across the 500 to 850 repertoires, and 10 million to 12 million of these chains were shared by at least two donors. Raw reads were error-corrected and collapsed into unique sequences by a nearest-neighbor algorithm in which closely related sequences were merged to remove PCR and sequencing errors. To assign V, D and J gene segments, CDR3 sequences were aligned to IMGT reference sequences. For a sequence to be retained, at least a six-nucleotide match to both a V gene segment and a J gene segment was required. Rearrangements were called productive when the CDR3 lacked stop codons and stayed in frame with V and J; all others were non-productive. CDR3 was defined according to IMGT convention as the region running from the second conserved V-encoded cysteine to the conserved J-encoded phenylalanine. Sequences without an unambiguous match to a single V gene segment were excluded from the earlier analysis of 450 to 650 of the donors. In an earlier analysis of 587 of the donors, V segments were called functional above 56.7% productive rearrangements and were called segregating when the between-donor standard deviation exceeded 5%. A statistical classification framework was built to diagnose cytomegalovirus status from the catalog of TCR beta chain sequences. In a later analysis, TCR nucleotide sequences were compared against IMGT/GENE-DB human TR gene sequences so that V and J genes could be assigned. In a later analysis, CDR3 sequences and most-parsimonious VDJ recombination scenarios were assigned using the TCRdist pipeline. In a later analysis, each TCR beta chain was defined by its CDR3 amino acid sequence together with its V-gene family, and reads without a unique V-gene family were excluded. In a later analysis, 450 to 600 highly shared, low-generation-probability nucleotide sequences were removed to address suspected cross-contamination and a sequencing artifact. In a later analysis, a clonal expansion index was calculated for each public chain from normalized within-repertoire ranks of inferred template counts. A later analysis computed generation probabilities with a VDJ recombination model fitted to out-of-frame rearrangements, and checked the results against IGoR. Hypergeometric tests were used in a later analysis to score TCR-TCR, TCR-HLA and TCR-CMV co-occurrence, with a repertoire-size bias correction applied to the TCR pairs. In a later analysis, false discovery rates were estimated by permuting HLA or CMV assignments 20 times. In a later analysis, co-occurring TCRs were grouped with DBSCAN, and TCRdist sequence similarity was added when clustering was performed within HLA-allele-positive subsets. For co-occurrence clustering, repertoires with fewer than 30,000 or more than 120,000 public chains were excluded, along with five repertoires with anomalous nucleotide sharing. Entries here come from immuneACCESS through TCRdb and include only in-frame sequences with V and J called. Some clones fail to appear in such tables; in the studies checked, an unresolved V gene covers under half of the shortfall, and the cause of the remainder is unknown. The V and J calls and clone size come from that table; D and trimming were worked out from the DNA. The sample table shows roughly 80,000 clones, and roughly 80% are seen once. The ten largest clones take up 2.4% of the sample.

General conclusions and limits of the study: A few of the identified cytomegalovirus-associated TCR beta chains were confirmed in vitro to be specific for cytomegalovirus antigens. Most CMV-associated TCR beta chains appeared to be HLA-restricted in a later analysis, and the HLA associations seemed to be driven largely by CMV exposure. According to a later analysis, parvovirus B19, influenza, CMV and Epstein-Barr virus appeared linked to several top co-occurrence clusters. A later genetic analysis associated a missense DCLRE1C variant with V-gene and J-gene trimming of TCR beta chains, and an independent cohort replicated the association. While some public TCRs were present in many individuals, most TCR sequences turned up only very rarely across donors. In a later analysis, the rate of TCR association differed among HLA loci, with DRB1 alleles having the most associated TCRs and HLA-C alleles having the fewest. A further reported finding was that TCR beta sequences accurately predicted the HLA-A and HLA-B alleles for most subjects in the first cohort. A group of highly shared sequence variants was considered likely to be a technical artifact of the sequencing pipeline. Compared with the roughly 670-donor mean, donors in an Asian-associated ancestry cluster had fewer N-insertions in productive TCRs, according to a later genetic analysis. In this cohort, only TCR beta chains were sequenced, and detectable features were limited by the absence of alpha or paired-chain data. About 17 rarely observed V segments, including chromosome 9 orphons, were excluded from the earlier analysis of about 500 of the donors because counts were too low. The only immune exposure information available for the cohort was CMV serostatus. Broadly in line with IMGT annotations, most TCR beta V segments showed up in productive rearrangements about 87% or about 30% of the time in an earlier analysis of several hundred of the donors. The study listed 164 TCR beta chains as associated with cytomegalovirus. Correlated functional status among segregating V segments might reflect linkage disequilibrium, but an unknown experimental factor could not be ruled out. Specific HLA alleles were associated with about 17,000 TCR beta sequences at a false discovery rate of 0.05 in a later analysis. A later analysis found that HLA-associated TCR beta chains were more clonally expanded and had lower generation probabilities than equally common non-associated chains. The 87-base-pair reads could not distinguish some IMGT-functional V segments, including TRBV6-2 and TRBV6-3, so those segments were excluded. The authors suggested that the approach could potentially be extended to other disease states and immunological phenotypes. Because some donors lacked HLA typing at each locus, the association tests relied only on the typed subset. Strong co-occurrence of HLA alleles, especially DR and DQ, made assigning TCR associations to individual alleles difficult. Sequencing depth was assumed to be roughly uniform across donors in the presence/absence analyses, though that assumption may not hold. Cytomegalovirus status was reported to be diagnosed by the classifier with high specificity and sensitivity in both the original and validation cohorts.

The germline V gene specifies SGHTA as CDR1 and FQGNSA as CDR2. V lost 2 bases and J lost 5 bases, and the count of bases not matched to a germline gene is 10. The CDR3 runs 17 amino acids, cysteine and phenylalanine included. The retained sequence is limited to the CDR3, 51 bases, with the frame set at the first base. The sample taken for sequencing was PBMCs. This TCR derives from a woman between 50 and 59 years old in good health and CMV-seronegative. The chain is made from TRBV7-2 and TRBJ2-1; 9 nucleotides in the junction match TRBD2. The nucleotides read TGTGCCAGCAGCTTACTCCCGGCGGGAGGGCCAGACAATGAGCAGTTCTTC. It specifies CASSLLPAGGPDNEQFF. The CDR3, completed at both ends by the reference TRBV7-2 and TRBJ2-1 genes, gives the full variable domain GAGVSQSPSNKVTEKGKDVELRCDPISGHTALYWYRQSLGQGLEFLIYFQGNSAPDKSGLPSDRFSAERTGGSVSTLTIQRTQQEDSAVYLCASSLLPAGGPDNEQFFGPGTRLTVL.